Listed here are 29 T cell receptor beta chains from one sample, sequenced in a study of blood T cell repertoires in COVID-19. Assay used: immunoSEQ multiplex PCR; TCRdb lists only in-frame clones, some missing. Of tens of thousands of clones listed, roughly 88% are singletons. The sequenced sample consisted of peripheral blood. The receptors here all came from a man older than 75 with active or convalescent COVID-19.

CDR3 sequence (DNA): TGTGCCAGCAGCAAGGACAGGGTTGGAAAACTGTTTTTT. It translates to CASSKDRVGKLFF. The gene calls are TRBV5-4 and TRBJ1-4; 8 bases match TRBD1. The CDR3 runs to 13 residues. CDR1 is SGHNT and CDR2 is YYREEE in the germline V gene (reference sequence). Trimming at V came to 4 bases and at J to 10 bases, leaving 6 bases not matched to a gene.

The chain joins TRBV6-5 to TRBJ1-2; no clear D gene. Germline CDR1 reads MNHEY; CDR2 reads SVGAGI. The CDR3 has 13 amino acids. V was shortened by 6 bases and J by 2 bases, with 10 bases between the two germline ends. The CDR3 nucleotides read TGTGCCAGCAGAACGGACTCCAACTATGGCTACACCTTC. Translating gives CASRTDSNYGYTF.

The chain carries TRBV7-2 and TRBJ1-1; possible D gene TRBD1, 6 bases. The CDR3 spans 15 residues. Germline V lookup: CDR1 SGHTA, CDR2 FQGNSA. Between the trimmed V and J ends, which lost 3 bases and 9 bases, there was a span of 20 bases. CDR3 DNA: TGTGCCAGCAGCTTGTTTGCCGTAGGGGGGGAAAAAGCTTTCTTT. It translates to CASSLFAVGGEKAFF.

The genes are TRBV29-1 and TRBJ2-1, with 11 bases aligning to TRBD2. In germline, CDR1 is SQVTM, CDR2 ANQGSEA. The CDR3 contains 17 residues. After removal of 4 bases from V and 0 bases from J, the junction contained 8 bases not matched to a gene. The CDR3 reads CSVAGLAELSSYNEQFF. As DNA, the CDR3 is TGCAGCGTTGCGGGACTAGCGGAGCTTAGCTCCTACAATGAGCAGTTCTTC.

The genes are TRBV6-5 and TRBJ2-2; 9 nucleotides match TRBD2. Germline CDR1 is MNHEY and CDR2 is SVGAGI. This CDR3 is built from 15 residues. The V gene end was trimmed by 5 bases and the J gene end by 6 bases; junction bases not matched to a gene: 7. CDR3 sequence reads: CASSPGLALPGELFF. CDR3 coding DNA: TGTGCCAGCAGTCCCGGACTAGCGTTGCCCGGGGAGCTGTTTTTT.

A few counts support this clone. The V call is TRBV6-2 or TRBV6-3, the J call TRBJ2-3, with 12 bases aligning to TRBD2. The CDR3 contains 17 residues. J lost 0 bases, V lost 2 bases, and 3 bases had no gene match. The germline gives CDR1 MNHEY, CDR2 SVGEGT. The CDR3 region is CASSYVGLAGSTDTQYF. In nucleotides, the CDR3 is TGTGCCAGCAGTTACGTAGGACTAGCGGGAAGCACAGATACGCAGTATTTT.

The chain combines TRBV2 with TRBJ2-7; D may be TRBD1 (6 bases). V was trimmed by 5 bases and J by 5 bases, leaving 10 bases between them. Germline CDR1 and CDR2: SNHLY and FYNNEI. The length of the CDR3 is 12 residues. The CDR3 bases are TGTGCCAGCAGTCGACAGGCCCACGAGCAGTACTTC. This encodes CASSRQAHEQYF.

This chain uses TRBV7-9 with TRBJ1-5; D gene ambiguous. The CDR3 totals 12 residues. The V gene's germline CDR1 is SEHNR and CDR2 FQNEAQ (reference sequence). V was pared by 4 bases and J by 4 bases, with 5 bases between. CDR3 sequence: CASSSVNQPQHF. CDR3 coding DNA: TGTGCCAGCAGCTCCGTTAATCAGCCCCAGCATTTT.

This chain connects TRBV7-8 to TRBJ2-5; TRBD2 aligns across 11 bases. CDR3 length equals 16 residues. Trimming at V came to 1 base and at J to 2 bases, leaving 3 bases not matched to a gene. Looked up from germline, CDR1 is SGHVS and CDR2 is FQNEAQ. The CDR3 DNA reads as TGTGCCAGCAGCTTAGTGGTAGCGGGGGGGCAAGAGACCCAGTACTTC. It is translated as CASSLVVAGGQETQYF.

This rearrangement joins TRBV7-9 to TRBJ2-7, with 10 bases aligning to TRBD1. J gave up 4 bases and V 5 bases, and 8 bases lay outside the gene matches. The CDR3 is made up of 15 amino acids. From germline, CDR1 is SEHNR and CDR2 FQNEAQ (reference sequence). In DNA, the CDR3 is TGTGCCAGCAGCGCCGGGACAGGGGCCTTTTACGAGCAGTACTTC. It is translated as CASSAGTGAFYEQYF.

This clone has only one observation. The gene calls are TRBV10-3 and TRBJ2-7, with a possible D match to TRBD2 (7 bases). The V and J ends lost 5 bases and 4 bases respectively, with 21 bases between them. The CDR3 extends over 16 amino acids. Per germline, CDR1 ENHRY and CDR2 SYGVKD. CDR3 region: CAISSPLGEGEYEQYF. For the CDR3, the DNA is TGTGCCATCAGTTCCCCTTTGGGGGAGGGGGAATACGAGCAGTACTTC.

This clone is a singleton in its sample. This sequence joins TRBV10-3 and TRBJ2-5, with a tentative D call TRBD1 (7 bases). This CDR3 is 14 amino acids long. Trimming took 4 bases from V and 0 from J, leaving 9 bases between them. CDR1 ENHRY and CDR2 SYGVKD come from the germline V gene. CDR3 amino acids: CAISGGTDQETQYF. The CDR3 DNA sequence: TGTGCCATCAGTGGCGGGACAGACCAAGAGACCCAGTACTTC.

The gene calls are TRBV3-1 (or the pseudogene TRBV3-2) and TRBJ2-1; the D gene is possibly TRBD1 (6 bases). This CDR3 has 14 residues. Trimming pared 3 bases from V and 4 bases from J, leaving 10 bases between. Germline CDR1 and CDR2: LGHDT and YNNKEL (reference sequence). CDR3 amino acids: CASSQTGAYNEQFF. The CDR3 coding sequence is TGTGCCAGCAGCCAGACAGGCGCGTACAATGAGCAGTTCTTC.

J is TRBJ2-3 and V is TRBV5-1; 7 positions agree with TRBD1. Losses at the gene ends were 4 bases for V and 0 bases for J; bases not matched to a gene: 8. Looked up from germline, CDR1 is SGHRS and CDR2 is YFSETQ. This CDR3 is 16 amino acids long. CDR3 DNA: TGCGCCAGCAGCCGCCGGGACAGCCGAAGCACAGATACGCAGTATTTT. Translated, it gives CASSRRDSRSTDTQYF.

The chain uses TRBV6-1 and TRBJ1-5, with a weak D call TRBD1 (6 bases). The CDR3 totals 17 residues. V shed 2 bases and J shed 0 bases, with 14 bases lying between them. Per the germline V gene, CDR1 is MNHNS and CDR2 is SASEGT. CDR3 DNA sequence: TGTGCCAGCAGTGAAACAGGGCTCTTCAGTAGCAATCAGCCCCAGCATTTT. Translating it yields CASSETGLFSSNQPQHF.

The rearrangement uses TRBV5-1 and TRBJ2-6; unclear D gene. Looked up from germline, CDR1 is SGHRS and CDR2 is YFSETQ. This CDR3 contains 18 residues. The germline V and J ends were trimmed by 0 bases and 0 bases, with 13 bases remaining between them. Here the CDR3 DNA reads TGCGCCAGCAGCTTGGGCGCCGCCCTGAGCTCTGGGGCCAACGTCCTGACTTTC. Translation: CASSLGAALSSGANVLTF.

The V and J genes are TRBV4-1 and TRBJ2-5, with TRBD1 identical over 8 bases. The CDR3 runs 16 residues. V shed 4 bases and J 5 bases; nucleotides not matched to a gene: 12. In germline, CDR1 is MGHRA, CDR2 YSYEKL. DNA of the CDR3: TGCGCCAGCAGCCCATTCCAGGGGGCGCTTAGGGAGACCCAGTACTTC. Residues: CASSPFQGALRETQYF.

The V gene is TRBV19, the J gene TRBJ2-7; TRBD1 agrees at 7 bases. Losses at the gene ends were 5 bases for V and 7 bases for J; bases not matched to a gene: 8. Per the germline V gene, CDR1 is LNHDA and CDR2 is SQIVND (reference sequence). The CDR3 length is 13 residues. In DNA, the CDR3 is TGTGCCAGTAGTCTTCGACAGGGTTGGGAGCAGTACTTC. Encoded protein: CASSLRQGWEQYF.

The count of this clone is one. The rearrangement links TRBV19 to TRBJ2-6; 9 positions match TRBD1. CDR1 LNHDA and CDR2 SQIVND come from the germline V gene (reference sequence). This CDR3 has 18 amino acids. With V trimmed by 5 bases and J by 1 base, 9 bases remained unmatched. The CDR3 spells CASSPRDRALSGANVLTF. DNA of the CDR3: TGTGCCAGTAGTCCTCGGGACAGGGCCTTATCTGGGGCCAACGTCCTGACTTTC.

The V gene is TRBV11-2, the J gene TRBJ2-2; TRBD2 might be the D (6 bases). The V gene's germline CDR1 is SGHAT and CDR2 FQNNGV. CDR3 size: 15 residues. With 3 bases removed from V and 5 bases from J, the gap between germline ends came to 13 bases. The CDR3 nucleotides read TGTGCCAGCAGCTTGGGTCGGGGGAATACCGGGGAGCTGTTTTTT. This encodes CASSLGRGNTGELFF.

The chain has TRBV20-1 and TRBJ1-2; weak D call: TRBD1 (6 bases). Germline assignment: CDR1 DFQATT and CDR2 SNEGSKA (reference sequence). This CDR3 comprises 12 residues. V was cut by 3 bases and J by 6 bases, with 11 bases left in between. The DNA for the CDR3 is TGCAGTGCTAGTCGCGGGGGCAATGGCTACACCTTC. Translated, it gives CSASRGGNGYTF.

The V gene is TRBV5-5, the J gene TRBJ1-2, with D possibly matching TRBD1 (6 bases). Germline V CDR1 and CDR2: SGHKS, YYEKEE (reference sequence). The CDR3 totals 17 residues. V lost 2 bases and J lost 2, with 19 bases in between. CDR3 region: CASSFGSGVGRNYGYTF. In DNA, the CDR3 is TGTGCCAGCAGCTTCGGGTCAGGGGTTGGGCGCAACTATGGCTACACCTTC.

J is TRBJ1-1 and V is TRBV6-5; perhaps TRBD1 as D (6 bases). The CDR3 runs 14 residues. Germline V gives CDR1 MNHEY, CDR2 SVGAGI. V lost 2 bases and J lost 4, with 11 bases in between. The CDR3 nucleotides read TGTGCCAGCAGTTACATTGGGGGGGCCACTGAAGCTTTCTTT. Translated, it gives CASSYIGGATEAFF.

CDR3 coding DNA: TGTGCCAGCAGCGCCCACAGGGGGCTTAAAGATACGCAGTATTTT. Translation: CASSAHRGLKDTQYF. V usage is TRBV3-1 (or the pseudogene TRBV3-2) and J usage is TRBJ2-3; 9 bases are a match to TRBD1. Trimming took 5 bases from V and 5 from J; bases not matched to a gene: 8. From germline, CDR1 is LGHDT and CDR2 YNNKEL (reference sequence). The CDR3 has 15 amino acids.

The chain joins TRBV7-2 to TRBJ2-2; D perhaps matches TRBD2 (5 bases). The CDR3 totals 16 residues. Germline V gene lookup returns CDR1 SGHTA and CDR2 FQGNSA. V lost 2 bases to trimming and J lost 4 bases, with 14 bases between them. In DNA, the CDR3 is TGTGCCAGCAGCTTATTAAGCGGCTGGGGCACCGGGGAGCTGTTTTTT. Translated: CASSLLSGWGTGELFF. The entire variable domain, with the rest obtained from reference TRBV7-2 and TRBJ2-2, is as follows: GAGVSQSPSNKVTEKGKDVELRCDPISGHTALYWYRQSLGQGLEFLIYFQGNSAPDKSGLPSDRFSAERTGGSVSTLTIQRTQQEDSAVYLCASSLLSGWGTGELFFGEGSRLTVL.

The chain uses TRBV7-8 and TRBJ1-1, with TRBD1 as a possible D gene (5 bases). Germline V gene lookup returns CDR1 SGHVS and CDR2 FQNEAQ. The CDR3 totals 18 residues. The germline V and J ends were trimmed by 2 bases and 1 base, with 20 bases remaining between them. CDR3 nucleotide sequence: TGTGCCAGCAGCTTATTTGGTTTTTCGTTCGGGGGGAACACTGAAGCTTTCTTT. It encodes CASSLFGFSFGGNTEAFF.

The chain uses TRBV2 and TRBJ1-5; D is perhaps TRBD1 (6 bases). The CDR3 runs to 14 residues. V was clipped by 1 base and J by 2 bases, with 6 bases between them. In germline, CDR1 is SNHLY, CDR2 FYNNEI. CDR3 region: CASSEDRGNQPQHF. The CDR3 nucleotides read TGTGCCAGCAGTGAAGACAGGGGCAATCAGCCCCAGCATTTT. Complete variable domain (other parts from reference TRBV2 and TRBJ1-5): EPEVTQTPSHQVTQMGQEVILRCVPISNHLYFYWYRQILGQKVEFLVSFYNNEISEKSEIFDDQFSVERPDGSNFTLKIRSTKLEDSAMYFCASSEDRGNQPQHFGDGTRLSIL.

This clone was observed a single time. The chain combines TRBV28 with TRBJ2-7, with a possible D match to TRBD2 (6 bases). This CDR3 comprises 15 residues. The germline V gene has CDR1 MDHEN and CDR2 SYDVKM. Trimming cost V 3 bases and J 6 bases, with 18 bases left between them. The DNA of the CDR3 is TGTGCCAGCAGTTTTTATCGAGGCAGGAGGGGCGAGCAGTACTTC. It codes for CASSFYRGRRGEQYF. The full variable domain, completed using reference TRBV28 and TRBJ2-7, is DVKVTQSSRYLVKRTGEKVFLECVQDMDHENMFWYRQDPGLGLRLIYFSYDVKMKEKGDIPEGYSVSREKKERFSLILESASTNQTSMYLCASSFYRGRRGEQYFGPGTRLTVT.

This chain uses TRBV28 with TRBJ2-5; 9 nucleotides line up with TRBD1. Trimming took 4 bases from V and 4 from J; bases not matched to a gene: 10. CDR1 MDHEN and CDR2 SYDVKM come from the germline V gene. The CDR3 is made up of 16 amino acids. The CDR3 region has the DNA TGTGCCAGCAGTTCCCTCCGGGACAGGGAACGAGAGACCCAGTACTTC. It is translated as CASSSLRDRERETQYF.